This T cell receptor (beta chain) comes out of a study of cytomegalovirus exposure and HLA in healthy donors. Background on the study: The roughly 670 first-cohort repertoires shared a platform with the 130 or so validation repertoires, as reported in a later analysis. Overall study results and limits: The tendency of first-cohort TCR clusters to co-occur in the 120 validation repertoires was the finding of a later analysis. Cytomegalovirus-associated TCR beta chains were listed, numbering under 200.

This table comes from immunoSEQ multiplex PCR, and its TCRdb copy is limited to in-frame clones, with some not included. The sample shows some 110,000 clones, about 85% of them seen only once. Note on this clone: What it recognizes is unknown.

CDR3 length: 13 amino acids. With 3 bases removed from V and 9 bases from J, the gap between germline ends came to 12 bases. Germline CDR1 is ENHRY and CDR2 is SYGVKD. V and J are TRBV10-3 and TRBJ1-5, with D hard to call. Input material: PBMCs. This clonotype was sampled from a man aged 18 to 30 in good health and CMV-seropositive. The CDR3 coding sequence is TGTGCCATCAGTGACGGCCTTCGAGGGCCCCAGCATTTT. Encoded protein: CAISDGLRGPQHF.